Below, 3 T cell receptor beta chains from the same sample are listed, as sequenced in a study of regulatory T cells in long-lasting Graves disease. TCR beta libraries were built with iRepertoire HTBI primers and Arm-PCR of CDR3 regions. From the multiplex PCR reads, TCRdb called clonotypes with MiXCR, one entry per CDR3 protein. Here the sample spans some 330,000 distinct CDR3 sequences, roughly 24% being singletons. Regarding time point: persistent/refractory GD, antithyroid drugs over 5 years with positive TRAb. Extracted PBMC RNA gave rise to the TCR library. Sequenced material: peripheral blood mononuclear cells (PBMCs), taken when the disease was refractory, from a patient treated with antithyroid drugs. The receptors derive from a woman between 35 and 50 years old with Graves disease.

This clonotype was detected ten times or more. The chain couples TRBV20-1 to TRBJ2-7; no definite D call. The CDR3 spans 12 residues. Germline V CDR1 and CDR2: DFQATT, SNEGSKA (reference sequence). Trimming cost V 3 bases and J 7 bases, with 13 bases left between them. The chain's CDR3 is CSASVGFREQYF. CDR3 coding DNA: TGCAGTGCTAGCGTCGGATTTAGGGAGCAGTACTTC.

This clonotype was seen repeatedly, ten times or more. The J gene is TRBJ2-4, the V gene TRBV20-1; D is ambiguous. Trimming took 5 bases from V and 5 from J, leaving 13 bases between them. Germline V gene data show CDR1 as DFQATT and CDR2 as SNEGSKA (reference sequence). The CDR3 is made up of 13 amino acids. The CDR3, as DNA: TGCAGTGCTGAACATGGTGGGGAAAACATTCAGTACTTC. Protein product: CSAEHGGENIQYF.

The chain links TRBV7-2 to TRBJ1-5; D is possibly TRBD1 (6 bases). Germline CDR1 and CDR2: SGHTA and FQGNSA. V was clipped by 3 bases and J by 0 bases, with 15 bases between them. CDR3 length: 17 amino acids. The CDR3 spells CASSFRGGFYSNQPQHF. The CDR3 region has the DNA TGTGCCAGCAGCTTCAGGGGCGGGTTCTATAGCAATCAGCCCCAGCATTTT.